These 11 T cell receptor beta chains came from one sample sequenced in a study of blood T cell repertoires in COVID-19. Data came from immunoSEQ multiplex PCR; TCRdb stores just in-frame clones and leaves some out. The sample records more than 200,000 clones, 65% to 90% being singletons. Material for sequencing was peripheral blood. The receptors here all came from a man between 50 and 59 years old with COVID-19, enrolled during active disease.

This chain uses TRBV5-4 with TRBJ1-1, with TRBD1 identical over 8 bases. CDR1 is SGHNT and CDR2 is YYREEE in the germline V gene (reference sequence). The CDR3 length is 15 residues. After removal of 3 bases from V and 0 bases from J, the junction contained 4 bases not matched to a gene. Written as DNA, the CDR3 is TGTGCCAGCAGCTCCACGACAGGGGTGAACACTGAAGCTTTCTTT. Amino acids: CASSSTTGVNTEAFF.

In DNA form, the CDR3 reads TGTGGGAGCAGGAGCAGGTGGGCATCAGAGACCCAGTACTTC. Amino acids: CGSRSRWASETQYF. This chain connects TRBV25-1 to TRBJ2-5; D is ambiguous. The CDR3 has 14 amino acids. CDR1 MGHDK and CDR2 SYGVNS come from the germline V gene.

The table lists this clone with a count of one. This rearrangement joins TRBV5-1 to TRBJ2-2, with 8 bases fitting TRBD1. Germline CDR1 SGHRS, CDR2 YFSETQ. This CDR3 region has 16 residues. The junction had 9 bases not matched to a gene; V was cut back by 2 bases and J by 6 bases. CDR3 sequence reads: CASSFSGQGAAGELFF. As DNA, the CDR3 is TGCGCCAGCAGCTTCTCGGGGCAGGGGGCGGCCGGGGAGCTGTTTTTT.

The genes are TRBV9 and TRBJ1-6; D perhaps matches TRBD1 (5 bases). The CDR3 runs to 15 residues. Germline V gene data show CDR1 as SGDLS and CDR2 as YYNGEE. Trimming cost V 6 bases and J 6 bases, with 16 bases left between them. CDR3 loop: CASTPTRGGNSPLHF. CDR3 DNA sequence: TGTGCCAGCACCCCGACCCGGGGGGGTAATTCACCCCTCCACTTT.

The J gene is TRBJ1-1, the V gene TRBV7-9; 9 bases match TRBD1. The CDR3 covers 17 residues. Germline trimming cut 6 bases from V and 2 bases from J; bases unmatched to any gene: 13. Germline CDR1 SEHNR, CDR2 FQNEAQ (reference sequence). DNA of the CDR3: TGTGCCAGCAGACCCCGTCCGGGACAGGGAAAAAACACTGAAGCTTTCTTT. It encodes CASRPRPGQGKNTEAFF.

This sequence joins TRBV19 and TRBJ1-1; 10 bases map to TRBD1. Trimming cost V 8 bases and J 3 bases; bases outside gene matches: 6. The germline V gene has CDR1 LNHDA and CDR2 SQIVND (reference sequence). CDR3 length: 14 amino acids. The CDR3 loop is CASEKGQGYTEAFF. The CDR3 DNA sequence: TGTGCCAGTGAGAAGGGACAGGGGTACACTGAAGCTTTCTTT.

This chain uses TRBV19 with TRBJ1-2, with 7 bases matching TRBD1. The trim removed 1 base at V and 6 bases at J, leaving 5 bases unmatched. The germline V gene encodes CDR1 LNHDA and CDR2 SQIVND (reference sequence). The CDR3 is made up of 14 amino acids. This chain's CDR3 is CASSIVPGGNGYTF. CDR3 coding DNA: TGTGCCAGTAGTATAGTTCCAGGGGGTAATGGCTACACCTTC.

V and J are TRBV6-4 and TRBJ2-1; 8 bases are a match to TRBD1. The junction had 8 bases not matched to a gene; V was cut back by 2 bases and J by 8 bases. Per germline, CDR1 MRHNA and CDR2 SNTAGT. The CDR3 is 15 amino acids. CDR3 region: CASSDAGGLPDEQFF. CDR3 sequence (DNA): TGTGCCAGCAGTGACGCAGGGGGCCTACCTGATGAGCAGTTCTTC.

The rearrangement uses TRBV7-9 and TRBJ2-1; 7 bases match TRBD2. The germline V gene has CDR1 SEHNR and CDR2 FQNEAQ (reference sequence). V shed 5 bases, J shed 0 bases, and the junction held 4 bases outside the gene matches. This CDR3 is built from 15 residues. CDR3 region: CASSAGRGSYNEQFF. The CDR3 DNA is TGTGCCAGCAGCGCTGGGAGGGGCTCCTACAATGAGCAGTTCTTC.

Here the CDR3 DNA reads TGTGCCAGCAGCCAAACACAGGGGATAAGTGAAAAACTGTTTTTT. Residues: CASSQTQGISEKLFF. The V call is TRBV7-9, the J call TRBJ1-4; TRBD1 matches 7 bases. Germline CDR1 is SEHNR and CDR2 is FQNEAQ (reference sequence). CDR3 length equals 15 residues. The junction had 10 bases not matched to a gene; V was cut back by 5 bases and J by 7 bases.

The J gene is TRBJ1-1, the V gene TRBV12-5; D is unresolved. V shed 8 bases and J shed 0 bases, with 7 bases lying between them. CDR1 is LGHNT, CDR2 FRNRAP, per germline. The CDR3 contains 12 residues. The CDR3 DNA is TGTGCTAGTAGGAGGATGAACACTGAAGCTTTCTTT. This translates into CASRRMNTEAFF. Variable domain in full (rest from reference TRBV12-5 and TRBJ1-1): DARVTQTPRHKVTEMGQEVTMRCQPILGHNTVFWYRQTMMQGLELLAYFRNRAPLDDSGMPKDRFSAEMPDATLATLKIQPSEPRDSAVYFCASRRMNTEAFFGQGTRLTVV.